A selection of T cell receptor beta chains follows, all from one sample in a study of cytomegalovirus exposure and HLA in healthy donors. TCRdb's copy holds only in-frame clones and misses some; the assay was immunoSEQ multiplex PCR. The data hold about 400,000 clones, with roughly 85% observed a single time. Sequenced input: PBMCs. Every receptor here comes from a woman under 30 in good health and CMV-seronegative. Each CDR3 is given with its conserved first and last residue. D genes are given only for firm matches. Clone size is given for some rows only: seen once, a few or many times, or a class if the clone is expanded.

v_gene: TRBV4-2; d_gene: TRBD2; abundance: NA; j_gene: TRBJ2-7; CDR3nt: TGTGCCAGCAGCCAAGGGCTAGCGGGAGGCTACGAGCAGTACTTC; CDR3aa: CASSQGLAGGYEQYF
v_gene: TRBV15; d_gene: NA; abundance: few; j_gene: TRBJ1-2; CDR3nt: TGTGCCACCAGCAGAGCCTATCGCTACACCTTC; CDR3aa: CATSRAYRYTF
v_gene: TRBV27; d_gene: TRBD2; abundance: NA; j_gene: TRBJ2-3; CDR3nt: TGTGCCAGCAGTTTTCGTGTCGCAGGGAGGGGTAGCACAGATACGCAGTATTTT; CDR3aa: CASSFRVAGRGSTDTQYF
v_gene: TRBV9; d_gene: NA; abundance: NA; j_gene: TRBJ2-1; CDR3nt: TGTGCCAGCAGCATCCGGGACTTCCCGTCCAACGGTGAGCAGTTCTTC; CDR3aa: CASSIRDFPSNGEQFF
v_gene: TRBV5-8; d_gene: NA; abundance: NA; j_gene: TRBJ1-6; CDR3nt: TGTGCCAGCAGCTTAAAGACAGCAAATTCACCCCTCCACTTT; CDR3aa: CASSLKTANSPLHF
v_gene: TRBV15; d_gene: TRBD1; abundance: NA; j_gene: TRBJ1-2; CDR3nt: TGTGCCACCAGCAGCACAGGGGACTATGGCTACACCTTC; CDR3aa: CATSSTGDYGYTF
v_gene: TRBV27; d_gene: TRBD1; abundance: NA; j_gene: TRBJ1-1; CDR3nt: TGTGCCAGCAGTTTATTGGCCACCCAGGGGGTGAACACTGAAGCTTTCTTT; CDR3aa: CASSLLATQGVNTEAFF
v_gene: TRBV6-1; d_gene: NA; abundance: NA; j_gene: TRBJ1-2; CDR3nt: TGTGCCAGCAGTGCGGGACTGTCGGCGAACTATGGCTACACCTTC; CDR3aa: CASSAGLSANYGYTF
v_gene: TRBV6-5; d_gene: TRBD2; abundance: NA; j_gene: TRBJ2-2; CDR3nt: TGTGCCAGCAAAAGAGTAGCGGGACTTGCCGGGGAGCTGTTTTTT; CDR3aa: CASKRVAGLAGELFF
v_gene: TRBV2; d_gene: TRBD1; abundance: NA; j_gene: TRBJ2-7; CDR3nt: TGTGCCAGCAACCCCCGGGACAGGGCCTACGAGCAGTACTTC; CDR3aa: CASNPRDRAYEQYF
v_gene: TRBV6-5; d_gene: TRBD2; abundance: NA; j_gene: TRBJ2-1; CDR3nt: TGTGCCAGCAGTTACCAAGCGGGGGGGACCAATGAGCAGTTCTTC; CDR3aa: CASSYQAGGTNEQFF
v_gene: TRBV5-1; d_gene: TRBD2; abundance: NA; j_gene: TRBJ2-7; CDR3nt: TGCGCCAGCAGCTTGGGCGGGACTAGCGAAGTCTACGAGCAGTACTTC; CDR3aa: CASSLGGTSEVYEQYF
v_gene: TRBV27; d_gene: NA; abundance: NA; j_gene: TRBJ1-1; CDR3nt: TGTGCCAGCAGTCCGTACAAAACAGGGCCCACTGAAGCTTTCTTT; CDR3aa: CASSPYKTGPTEAFF
v_gene: TRBV6-5; d_gene: NA; abundance: NA; j_gene: TRBJ1-2; CDR3nt: TGTGCCAGCAGCCCCTGGGACACCCCTAACTATGGCTACACCTTC; CDR3aa: CASSPWDTPNYGYTF
v_gene: TRBV30; d_gene: TRBD1; abundance: NA; j_gene: TRBJ2-2; CDR3nt: TGTGCCTGCGAGGGGGACAGGGGGCGCACCGGGGAGCTGTTTTTT; CDR3aa: CACEGDRGRTGELFF
v_gene: TRBV15; d_gene: TRBD1; abundance: NA; j_gene: TRBJ2-7; CDR3nt: TGTGCCACCAGTCCTCCGGGACAGGGGATCGAGCAGTACTTC; CDR3aa: CATSPPGQGIEQYF
v_gene: TRBV19; d_gene: NA; abundance: once; j_gene: TRBJ1-2; CDR3nt: TGTGCCAGTAGTATTGGGCAGTATGCTGGCTACACCTTC; CDR3aa: CASSIGQYAGYTF
v_gene: TRBV4-2; d_gene: NA; abundance: NA; j_gene: TRBJ2-2; CDR3nt: TGTGCCAGCGGGGCGAGGGGGGGCCTGAACACCGGGGAGCTGTTTTTT; CDR3aa: CASGARGGLNTGELFF
v_gene: TRBV6-1; d_gene: TRBD1; abundance: NA; j_gene: TRBJ1-2; CDR3nt: TGTGCCAGCAGTGGACAGGGGTCCCTTCTAAACTATGGCTACACCTTC; CDR3aa: CASSGQGSLLNYGYTF
v_gene: TRBV7-8; d_gene: NA; abundance: NA; j_gene: TRBJ2-7; CDR3nt: TGTGCCAGCAGCTCGGGACAAATATACGAGCAGTACTTC; CDR3aa: CASSSGQIYEQYF
v_gene: TRBV6-1; d_gene: TRBD2; abundance: NA; j_gene: TRBJ2-5; CDR3nt: TGTGCCAGCAGTGGAGAAGGGCGGGGGGAGACCCAGTACTTC; CDR3aa: CASSGEGRGETQYF
v_gene: TRBV11-2; d_gene: TRBD2; abundance: once; j_gene: TRBJ2-7; CDR3nt: TGTGCCAGCAGCCCCCCTGGGACTATCTACGAGCAGTACTTC; CDR3aa: CASSPPGTIYEQYF
v_gene: TRBV11-2; d_gene: NA; abundance: NA; j_gene: TRBJ2-7; CDR3nt: TGTGCCAGCAGCTTAAGCCCGTTCTACGAGCAGTACTTC; CDR3aa: CASSLSPFYEQYF
v_gene: TRBV4-2; d_gene: TRBD2; abundance: NA; j_gene: TRBJ2-1; CDR3nt: TGTGCCAGCAGCAAGTCCGGGACTAGCGGGAGCAATGAGCAGTTCTTC; CDR3aa: CASSKSGTSGSNEQFF
v_gene: TRBV7-3; d_gene: TRBD2; abundance: many; j_gene: TRBJ2-1; CDR3nt: TGTGCCAGCAGCTTAACTAGCGGGTGGAATGAGCAGTTCTTC; CDR3aa: CASSLTSGWNEQFF
v_gene: TRBV7-9; d_gene: NA; abundance: once; j_gene: TRBJ1-2; CDR3nt: TGTGCCAGCAGCGCAGGACAGATGAAGAACTATGGCTACACCTTC; CDR3aa: CASSAGQMKNYGYTF